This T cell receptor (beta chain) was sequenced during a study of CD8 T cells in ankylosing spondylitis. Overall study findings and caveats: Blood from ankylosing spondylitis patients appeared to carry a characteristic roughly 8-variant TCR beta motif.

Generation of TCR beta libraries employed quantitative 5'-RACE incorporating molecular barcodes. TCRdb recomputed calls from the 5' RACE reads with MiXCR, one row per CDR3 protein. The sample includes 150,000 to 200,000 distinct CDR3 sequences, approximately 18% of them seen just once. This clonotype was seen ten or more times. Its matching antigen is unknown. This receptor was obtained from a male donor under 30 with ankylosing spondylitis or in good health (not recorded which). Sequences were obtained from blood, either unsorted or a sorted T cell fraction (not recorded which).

CDR3 amino acids: CSVAGKEGPDTQYF. The CDR3, as DNA: TGCAGCGTTGCGGGCAAGGAGGGTCCAGATACGCAGTATTTT. The chain links TRBV29-1 to TRBJ2-3; TRBD2 might be the D (6 bases). This CDR3 is built from 14 residues. Trimming removed 4 bases from V and 4 bases from J, with 15 bases in between. From germline, CDR1 is SQVTM and CDR2 ANQGSEA.